The sequence of this T cell receptor beta chain was determined in a study of early T cells in non-severe SARS-CoV-2 infection. TCRdb re-derived calls from the 5' RACE reads in MiXCR, one entry per CDR3 protein. Of about 130,000 distinct CDR3 sequences in the sample, 14% to 15% were seen once. Trimming stripped 4 bases from V and 2 bases from J, with 14 bases between. This CDR3 spans 15 amino acids. The germline V gene has CDR1 LGHDT and CDR2 YNNKEL (reference sequence). This rearrangement joins TRBV3-1 to TRBJ1-2; possibly TRBD1 for D (6 bases). The TCR was taken from an adult who was a healthcare worker with PCR-confirmed SARS-CoV-2 infection or an uninfected control (not recorded which). Sample: whole blood. CDR3 coding DNA: TGTGCCAGCAGCCCGGGGGCTGATTTGAACTATGGCTACACCTTC. Encoded protein: CASSPGADLNYGYTF.